This T cell receptor (beta chain) was identified during a study of CD4 T cells in relation to SARS-CoV-2 and coronaviruses. Study overall: After roughly 11 days of antigen culture, PBMC TCR beta CDR3s were sequenced. Controls used an HIV-1 Nef peptide pool or no peptide.

With respect to this clone: Its specificity is not known.

This table comes from immunoSEQ multiplex PCR, and its TCRdb copy is limited to in-frame clones, with some not included. The sample yields around 24,000 clones, over 60% seen once. Before the COVID-19 pandemic, during about 2010-2019, CD4+ T cells were taken from unexposed donors. CD4+ T cells were isolated from the cells after around eleven days of culture. Each well had two million PBMCs in around 5% human AB serum with IL-2. CDR1 and CDR2 (germline): MGHRA, YSYEKL. V gave up 1 base and J gave up 0 bases, with 10 bases separating them. The length of the CDR3 is 16 residues. The sample taken for sequencing was CD4+ T cells from PBMCs, cultured in vitro. This receptor was obtained from a human donor in good health. The V and J genes are TRBV4-1 and TRBJ1-3; D gene uncertain. Here the CDR3 DNA reads TGCGCCAGCAGCCAAGTCGTAGGTAGCTCTGGAAACACCATATATTTT. Translation gives CASSQVVGSSGNTIYF.